This T cell receptor (beta chain) was sequenced for a study of cytomegalovirus exposure and HLA in healthy donors. Study findings and constraints: CMV antigen specificity was confirmed in vitro for three CMV-associated chains. Trimming of TCR beta V- and J-genes showed a link, identified in a later analysis, to a missense DCLRE1C variant. What a later analysis showed was that several of the most significant clusters appeared linked to common viral pathogens.

Use of 60 Vbeta and 13 Jbeta primers characterized the PCR. Assay: immunoSEQ multiplex PCR; the TCRdb copy retains only in-frame clones and omits some. The sample carries about 150,000 clones, around two thirds recorded once. Germline values: CDR1 SGDLS, CDR2 YYNGEE. The CDR3 has 15 amino acids. Trimming at V came to 0 bases and at J to 0 bases, leaving 1 base not matched to a gene. Regarding this clone: The antigen remains undetermined.

The source of this sequence is a man aged 30 to 39 in good health and CMV-seropositive. This chain connects TRBV9 to TRBJ2-5; 8 bases are a match to TRBD2. The sequenced sample consisted of PBMCs. The CDR3 DNA follows: TGTGCCAGCAGCGTAGTAGCGGGGAACCAAGAGACCCAGTACTTC. This translates into CASSVVAGNQETQYF.